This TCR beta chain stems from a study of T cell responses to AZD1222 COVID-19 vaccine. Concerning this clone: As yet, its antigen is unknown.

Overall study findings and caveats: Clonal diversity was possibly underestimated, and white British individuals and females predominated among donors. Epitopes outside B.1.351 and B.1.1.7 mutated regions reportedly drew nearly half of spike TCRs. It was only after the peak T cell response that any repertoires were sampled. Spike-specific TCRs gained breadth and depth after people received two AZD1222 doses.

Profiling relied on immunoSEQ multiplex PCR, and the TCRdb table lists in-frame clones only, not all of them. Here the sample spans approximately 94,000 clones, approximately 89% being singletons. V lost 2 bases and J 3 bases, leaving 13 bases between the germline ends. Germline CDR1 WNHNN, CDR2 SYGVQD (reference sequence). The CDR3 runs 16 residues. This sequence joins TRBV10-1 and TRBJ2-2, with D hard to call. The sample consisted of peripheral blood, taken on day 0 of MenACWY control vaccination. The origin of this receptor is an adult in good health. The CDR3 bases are TGCGCCAGCAGTGAGGGGCCGGGCCCATACACCGGGGAGCTGTTTTTT. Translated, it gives CASSEGPGPYTGELFF.